Included here is one T cell receptor (beta chain) sequence, with context. The same CDR3 can be traced to other DNA sequences in this sample. Unmatched junction bases numbered 4, after V lost 0 bases and J lost 4 bases. There are 15 residues in the CDR3. Germline V gene lookup returns CDR1 SGDLS and CDR2 YYNGEE. These data belong to a study of blood T cell repertoires in COVID-19. Per the original methods: Reference gene primer amplification gave estimated nucleated cell counts. Assay used: immunoSEQ multiplex PCR; TCRdb lists only in-frame clones, some missing. V and J calls and clone size are as listed in that table; D and trimming were resolved from the DNA. The table lists 250,000 to 350,000 clones, under 95% of them singletons. The study recruited people aged about 18 to 90 years across about two dozen US areas. Assignment of participants to cohorts was predicated upon participant-reported clinical history. In Cohort 3, a recovered donor had either two negative PCRs, clearance, or symptom resolution.

The clonotype comes from a man aged 55 to 70 who had recovered from COVID-19. What was sequenced was PBMCs or T cells enriched from blood (not recorded which). This sequence joins TRBV9 and TRBJ2-3; 8 positions agree with TRBD2. Written as DNA, the CDR3 is TGTGCCAGCAGCGTAGGCGGGGGGCGCGCAGATACGCAGTATTTT. Protein: CASSVGGGRADTQYF.